This T cell receptor (beta chain) was retrieved from a study of T-cell memory formation after mild COVID-19. Study summary: Largely, the TCR clusters proved donor specific.

The study's findings and limits: Clones contracting over day 15 to 85 were CD4/CD8 balanced, with later expanders leaning CD4+.

TCRdb fed the 5' RACE reads into MiXCR, producing one record per CDR3 protein. The sample contains about 430,000 distinct CDR3 sequences, more than 20% of which appear only once. The V gene lost 7 bases and the J gene lost 2 bases, with 12 bases spanning the gap. The CDR3 consists of 13 residues. CDR1 and CDR2 (germline): MGHDK, SYGVNS. This clonotype was seen a single time. The antigen is undetermined. The V gene is TRBV25-1, the J gene TRBJ2-7; weak D call: TRBD2 (6 bases). Sequences were obtained from PBMCs or a T cell subset sorted from them (not recorded which). The receptor was derived from an adult woman who had mild COVID-19 (a few samples of this study predate the infection). Cell type and time point are not known. This chain's CDR3 is CASTPPGAYEQYF. The CDR3 DNA is TGTGCCAGCACCCCCCCGGGGGCCTACGAGCAGTACTTC.